The 32 T cell receptor beta chains given below trace back to one sample, sequenced in a study of regulatory T cells in long-lasting Graves disease. Researchers made TCR beta libraries by using iRepertoire HTBI primers and running Arm-PCR on CDR3 regions. TCRdb reanalysed the multiplex PCR reads using MiXCR and keeps one entry per CDR3 protein. The sample holds some 430,000 distinct CDR3 sequences, roughly 21% seen once. Time point indicated: persistent/refractory GD, antithyroid drugs over 5 years with positive TRAb. Making the TCR library involved RNA that had been extracted from PBMCs. The starting material was peripheral blood mononuclear cells (PBMCs), obtained when the disease was refractory, from a patient treated with antithyroid drugs. These TCRs come from a female donor with Graves disease.

Remarks on this clonotype: This may be a read error, as it is one base from a much larger clone. The genes are TRBV12-3 or TRBV12-4 and TRBJ1-2; D remains ambiguous. The CDR3 totals 16 residues. The CDR3 sequence: CAGSLAGAESSYGYTF. The CDR3 DNA reads TGTGCCGGCAGTTTAGCTGGTGCGGAGAGCTCCTATGGCTACACCTTC.

This clonotype was detected only once. A read error may account for a junction end that differs from germline. The chain has TRBV12-3 or TRBV12-4 and TRBJ1-1; the D is unclear. This CDR3 comprises 13 residues. CDR3 amino acids: CASSFGENTEASF. The CDR3 region has the DNA TGTGCCAGCAGTTTTGGAGAGAACACTGAAGCTTCCTTT.

Only a few counts were recorded for this clonotype. The chain uses TRBV9 and TRBJ2-5, with D hard to call. V lost 0 bases, J lost 3 bases, and 9 bases lay in between. CDR1 is SGDLS, CDR2 YYNGEE, per germline. The CDR3 length is 14 residues. CDR3 protein: CASSVDAVKETQYF. DNA of the CDR3: TGTGCCAGCAGCGTAGACGCCGTCAAAGAGACCCAGTACTTC. The full variable domain, completed using reference TRBV9 and TRBJ2-5, is DSGVTQTPKHLITATGQRVTLRCSPRSGDLSVYWYQQSLDQGLQFLIQYYNGEERAKGNILERFSAQQFPDLHSELNLSSLELGDSALYFCASSVDAVKETQYFGPGTRLLVL.

This clonotype appeared many times. J is TRBJ1-6 and V is TRBV28; TRBD1 might be the D (6 bases). The CDR3 contains 15 residues. Germline assignment: CDR1 MDHEN and CDR2 SYDVKM. V lost 7 bases and J lost 8, with 18 bases in between. CDR3 sequence: CASIYAGGLDSPLHF. CDR3 nucleotide sequence: TGTGCCAGCATCTATGCTGGGGGGCTGGATTCACCCCTCCACTTT. The variable domain in full, with the rest retrieved from reference TRBV28 and TRBJ1-6, is DVKVTQSSRYLVKRTGEKVFLECVQDMDHENMFWYRQDPGLGLRLIYFSYDVKMKEKGDIPEGYSVSREKKERFSLILESASTNQTSMYLCASIYAGGLDSPLHFGNGTRLTVT.

To note about this clonotype: Since a much larger clone is just one base distant, this may be a read error. The chain couples TRBV10-3 to TRBJ2-5; D is perhaps TRBD1 (5 bases). From germline, CDR1 is ENHRY and CDR2 SYGVKD. CDR3 length: 13 residues. The ends were cut back, 10 bases at V and 2 bases at J, with 14 bases in the middle. In nucleotides, the CDR3 is TGTGCCACCACGGTGACAGCACAAGAGACCCAGTACTTC. Translating it yields CATTVTAQETQYF.

A few counts support this clonotype. J is TRBJ2-5 and V is TRBV12-3 or TRBV12-4; D gene unclear. The CDR3 sequence is 13 residues long. The V gene lost 5 bases and the J gene lost 6 bases, with 13 bases spanning the gap. In DNA form, the CDR3 reads TGTGCCAGCAGTCCAGGCCTGGGGAAGACCCAGTACTTC. It specifies CASSPGLGKTQYF.

This clonotype was detected only a few times. For the CDR3, the DNA is TGTGCCAGTACTCCGGGACAGTTCCAAGAGACCCAGTACTTC. It encodes CASTPGQFQETQYF. The V call is TRBV19, the J call TRBJ2-5, with 7 bases aligning to TRBD1. CDR1 and CDR2 from the germline V gene are LNHDA and SQIVND (reference sequence). V trimming: 7 bases; J trimming: 1 base; junction bases outside the gene matches: 6. CDR3 length equals 14 residues.

The chain employs TRBV6-2 or TRBV6-3 and TRBJ2-7; D unclear. The CDR3 is 16 amino acids. The germline V gene has CDR1 MNHEY and CDR2 SVGEGT. V lost 6 bases and J 0 bases, leaving 18 bases between the germline ends. CDR3 in amino acids: CASSGYLRNPSYEQYF. As DNA, the CDR3 is TGTGCCAGCAGCGGCTATCTGAGAAATCCCTCCTACGAGCAGTACTTC.

As for this clonotype: A much larger clone lies a single base off, so this may be a read error. V usage is TRBV12-3 or TRBV12-4 and J usage is TRBJ2-7; D is unclear. Trimming left V 8 bases short and J 8 bases short, with 13 bases between. The CDR3 loop spans 11 amino acids. The CDR3 spells CASAARSKQYF. CDR3 in DNA: TGTGCCAGCGCTGCGCGGTCGAAGCAGTACTTC.

This clonotype came up a few times. The chain's CDR3 is CASSSLGGPVYEQYF. Here the CDR3 DNA reads TGCGCCAGCAGCTCTTTGGGGGGCCCGGTCTACGAGCAGTACTTC. The chain carries TRBV5-1 and TRBJ2-7; TRBD1 or TRBD2 may be the D gene (6 bases each). Trimming cost V 3 bases and J 3 bases, with 16 bases left between them. The germline V gene encodes CDR1 SGHRS and CDR2 YFSETQ. CDR3 length: 15 residues.

This clonotype occurred many times. This chain connects TRBV2 to TRBJ1-1; possible D gene TRBD1, 5 bases. CDR1 and CDR2 (germline): SNHLY, FYNNEI. The CDR3 sequence is 13 residues long. Trimming pared 8 bases from V and 6 bases from J, leaving 16 bases between. CDR3 nucleotides: TGTGCCAGCGCTGTGATCCAGGGATCTGAAGCTTTCTTT. It yields the protein CASAVIQGSEAFF.

This CDR3 is CASSPHRGRAGELFF. The CDR3 coding sequence is TGTGCCAGCAGCCCGCACAGGGGCCGGGCCGGGGAGCTGTTTTTT. The rearrangement uses TRBV16 and TRBJ2-2, with 7 bases that match TRBD1. This CDR3 is built from 15 residues. The V and J ends lost 4 bases and 6 bases, in that order; junction bases with no gene match: 8. Germline values: CDR1 KGHSY, CDR2 FQNENV.

This clonotype turned up a few times. This sequence joins TRBV7-6 and TRBJ2-4; 7 bases line up with TRBD1. V shed 5 bases and J 8 bases; nucleotides not matched to a gene: 12. CDR1 and CDR2 (germline): SGHVS, FNYEAQ. The CDR3 consists of 15 residues. This CDR3 is CASSQGIGQGDIQYF. CDR3 DNA: TGTGCCAGCAGCCAAGGGATAGGGCAGGGGGACATTCAGTACTTC.

This clonotype was recorded a few times. This chain uses TRBV13 with TRBJ2-2; TRBD2 is a possible D gene (5 bases). The CDR3 sequence is 15 residues long. V was cut by 3 bases and J by 4 bases, with 12 bases left in between. The V gene's germline CDR1 is PRHDT and CDR2 FYEKMQ (reference sequence). This chain's CDR3 is CASSFGGFGTGELFF. CDR3 DNA sequence: TGTGCCAGCAGCTTCGGAGGCTTTGGCACCGGGGAGCTGTTTTTT. Variable domain in full (rest from reference TRBV13 and TRBJ2-2): AAGVIQSPRHLIKEKRETATLKCYPIPRHDTVYWYQQGPGQDPQFLISFYEKMQSDKGSIPDRFSAQQFSDYHSELNMSSLELGDSALYFCASSFGGFGTGELFFGEGSRLTVL.

This chain connects TRBV7-6 to TRBJ1-6; D unclear. The germline CDR1 and CDR2 sequences are SGHVS and FNYEAQ. Trimming stripped 6 bases from V and 5 bases from J, with 8 bases between. The CDR3 loop spans 13 amino acids. The CDR3 bases are TGTGCCAGCAGGTATCAAGATAATTCACCCCTCCACTTT. Its translation: CASRYQDNSPLHF.

The V and J genes are TRBV30 and TRBJ2-7, with unresolved D. Germline V gene data show CDR1 as GTSNPN and CDR2 as SVGIG (reference sequence). Trimming removed 0 bases from V and 0 bases from J, with 18 bases in between. The CDR3 consists of 17 residues. DNA for the CDR3: TGTGCCTGGAGTGTACGGCTGGGGAAGGTTAGCTCCTACGAGCAGTACTTC. This sequence encodes CAWSVRLGKVSSYEQYF.

This clonotype was observed many times. The chain joins TRBV6-2 or TRBV6-3 to TRBJ1-2, with 8 bases aligning to TRBD1. This CDR3 spans 17 amino acids. Germline assignment: CDR1 MNHEY and CDR2 SVGEGT. The J segment lost 4 bases and the V segment lost 4 bases, leaving 14 bases of the junction unmatched. For the CDR3, the DNA is TGTGCCAGCAGTTTCTCAGGAGTAGCGGGACAGGTCTATGGCTACACCTTC. Amino acid sequence: CASSFSGVAGQVYGYTF.

The V and J genes are TRBV19 and TRBJ1-5, with 7 bases lining up with TRBD1. In germline, CDR1 is LNHDA, CDR2 SQIVND (reference sequence). The CDR3 is 15 residues long. The J segment lost 4 bases and the V segment lost 6 bases, leaving 9 bases of the junction unmatched. The CDR3 bases are TGTGCCAGTAGCATATACGCAGGGGGAAATCAGCCCCAGCATTTT. Its protein product is CASSIYAGGNQPQHF.

Turning to this clonotype: The final CDR3 position lacks the conserved phenylalanine or tryptophan, pointing to a likely read error. The rearrangement uses TRBV7-9 and TRBJ1-2; TRBD1 aligns across 8 bases. The CDR3 runs 13 residues. V trimming: 3 bases; J trimming: 4 bases; junction bases outside the gene matches: 1. CDR1 and CDR2 (germline): SEHNR, FQNEAQ (reference sequence). CDR3 loop: CASSLGQVYGYTL. The CDR3 nucleotides are TGTGCCAGCAGCTTGGGACAGGTCTATGGCTACACCCTC.

The rearrangement uses TRBV12-3 or TRBV12-4 and TRBJ2-1; TRBD2 matches at 8 bases. The junction had 13 bases not matched to a gene; V was cut back by 7 bases and J by 5 bases. The CDR3 sequence is 16 residues long. The CDR3 reads CASNPTGGTHHNEQFF. The CDR3 nucleotides are TGTGCCAGCAACCCTACGGGAGGGACGCACCACAATGAGCAGTTCTTC.

This clonotype turned up a few times. The J gene is TRBJ1-3, the V gene TRBV5-1; tentatively, D is TRBD1 (6 bases). V was pared by 0 bases and J by 3 bases, with 7 bases between. This CDR3 is built from 14 residues. Looked up from germline, CDR1 is SGHRS and CDR2 is YFSETQ. The CDR3 is CASSLDRVGNTIYF. DNA of the CDR3: TGCGCCAGCAGCTTGGACAGGGTTGGAAACACCATATATTTT.

This rearrangement joins TRBV5-1 to TRBJ2-5; the D gene is possibly TRBD1 (6 bases). CDR1 is SGHRS, CDR2 YFSETQ, per germline. Trimming shortened V by 0 bases and J by 4 bases, and 13 bases separated the two germline ends. CDR3 length equals 15 residues. As DNA, the CDR3 is TGCGCCAGCAGCTTGGAATGGGGGCAACGAGAGACCCAGTACTTC. Encoded protein: CASSLEWGQRETQYF.

This clonotype has a count of ten or more. The chain combines TRBV28 with TRBJ1-6, with 9 bases that match TRBD1. V was pared by 6 bases and J by 10 bases, with 7 bases of the junction left unmatched. The CDR3 has 14 residues. The germline CDR1 and CDR2 sequences are MDHEN and SYDVKM. CDR3: CASSHGQGNSPLHF. As DNA, the CDR3 is TGTGCCAGCAGCCATGGACAGGGGAACTCACCCCTCCACTTT. Variable domain in full (rest from reference TRBV28 and TRBJ1-6): DVKVTQSSRYLVKRTGEKVFLECVQDMDHENMFWYRQDPGLGLRLIYFSYDVKMKEKGDIPEGYSVSREKKERFSLILESASTNQTSMYLCASSHGQGNSPLHFGNGTRLTVT.

This clonotype has ten or more counts. The rearrangement uses TRBV6-2 or TRBV6-3 and TRBJ1-2; TRBD1 might be the D (5 bases). The germline V gene has CDR1 MNHEY and CDR2 SVGEGT. This CDR3 is 14 amino acids long. Trimming took off 4 bases at V and 1 base at J, with 10 bases between the two ends. The CDR3 DNA follows: TGTGCCAGCAGTTCGGGACCGATTAACTATGGCTACACCTTC. Protein sequence: CASSSGPINYGYTF.

The CDR3 DNA reads as TGTGCCAGTAATCCCTCGGGCCTCAGCTCTGGGGCCAACGTCCTGACTTTC. Encoded protein: CASNPSGLSSGANVLTF. J is TRBJ2-6 and V is TRBV19; D not resolved. V lost 7 bases and J 0 bases, leaving 16 bases between the germline ends. The CDR3 runs to 17 residues. From germline, CDR1 is LNHDA and CDR2 SQIVND (reference sequence).

The rearrangement links TRBV12-3 or TRBV12-4 to TRBJ2-7; 10 bases match TRBD1. V dropped 7 bases and J dropped 3; count of bases not matched to a gene: 6. CDR3 length equals 14 residues. The CDR3 DNA sequence: TGTGCCAGCACACAGGGGACAGGGGTCTACGAGCAGTACTTC. Encoded protein: CASTQGTGVYEQYF.

The V gene is TRBV9, the J gene TRBJ2-5; D may match TRBD1 or TRBD2 (5 bases each). Germline CDR1 SGDLS, CDR2 YYNGEE. V was trimmed by 0 bases and J by 4 bases, leaving 13 bases between them. CDR3 length equals 15 residues. The CDR3 DNA sequence: TGTGCCAGCAGCGTAGCCGGCCAGGGACGAGAGACCCAGTACTTC. Encoded protein: CASSVAGQGRETQYF. Looking up the rest from reference TRBV9 and TRBJ2-5 gives the full variable domain: DSGVTQTPKHLITATGQRVTLRCSPRSGDLSVYWYQQSLDQGLQFLIQYYNGEERAKGNILERFSAQQFPDLHSELNLSSLELGDSALYFCASSVAGQGRETQYFGPGTRLLVL.

The rearrangement uses TRBV7-8 and TRBJ2-7; D is perhaps TRBD2 (5 bases). Germline-derived CDR1 and CDR2 are SGHVS and FQNEAQ. V was shortened by 3 bases and J by 5 bases, with 14 bases between the two germline ends. There are 14 residues in the CDR3. CDR3 DNA sequence: TGTGCCAGCAGCTTGCCGGGAACCCCCGACGAGCAGTACTTC. Encoded protein: CASSLPGTPDEQYF. The complete variable domain, with remaining parts taken from reference TRBV7-8 and TRBJ2-7, reads GAGVSQSPRYKVAKRGQDVALRCDPISGHVSLFWYQQALGQGPEFLTYFQNEAQLDKSGLPSDRFFAERPEGSVSTLKIQRTQQEDSAVYLCASSLPGTPDEQYFGPGTRLTVT.

The V and J genes are TRBV7-2 and TRBJ2-7, with unresolved D. The germline CDR1 and CDR2 sequences are SGHTA and FQGNSA. The CDR3 sequence is 14 residues long. Trimming removed 1 base from V and 5 bases from J, with 12 bases in between. The CDR3 sequence: CASSLVGFGDEQYF. The CDR3, as DNA: TGTGCCAGCAGCTTAGTCGGGTTTGGGGACGAGCAGTACTTC.

On this clonotype itself: This may arise from a read error, as a much more abundant clone is one base away. The CDR3 does not end in the conserved phenylalanine or tryptophan, so this is likely a read error. The chain couples TRBV6-2 or TRBV6-3 to TRBJ1-2, with D maybe TRBD1 (6 bases). V shed 3 bases and J shed 0 bases, with 11 bases lying between them. The CDR3 is made up of 15 amino acids. Germline V CDR1 and CDR2: MNHEY, SVGEGT. CDR3 nucleotide sequence: TGTGCCAGCAGTTATACCGGACAGACTAACTATGGCTACACCTCC. This sequence encodes CASSYTGQTNYGYTS.

The table lists this clonotype with a few counts. V usage is TRBV5-1 and J usage is TRBJ1-1; 7 bases line up with TRBD1. Germline V CDR1 and CDR2: SGHRS, YFSETQ. There are 13 residues in the CDR3. The V segment lost 7 bases and the J segment 7 bases; nucleotides outside the gene matches: 10. The DNA of the CDR3 is TGCGCCAGCGCCGGACAGGCCGCCTATGAAGCTTTCTTT. Translating gives CASAGQAAYEAFF.

J is TRBJ1-1 and V is TRBV5-1; tentatively, D is TRBD1 (6 bases). The CDR3 length is 15 residues. Germline V lookup: CDR1 SGHRS, CDR2 YFSETQ. V was shortened by 0 bases and J by 3 bases, with 12 bases between the two germline ends. The CDR3 DNA follows: TGCGCCAGCAGCTTGGCCCTGCAGGGGTACACTGAAGCTTTCTTT. It translates to CASSLALQGYTEAFF.